This T cell receptor beta chain was sequenced for a study of T cells in Graves' hyperthyroidism and ophthalmopathy. Study-level results: Stable hyperthyroidism was told apart from ophthalmopathy by a model built on 13 V-J features.

There were TCR beta CDR3 regions amplified from RNA transcripts. Carried out on the TCR CDR3, a first-round RT-PCR used the HTBI primer set. TCRdb reprocessed the multiplex PCR reads with MiXCR, giving one entry per CDR3 protein. Here the sample spans about 740,000 distinct CDR3 sequences, roughly 15% being singletons. This clonotype was counted at least ten times. Its antigen is not identified. CDR3 size: 13 residues. The V end lost 2 bases, the J end lost 4 bases, and 7 bases lay between the germline ends. Germline CDR1 and CDR2: KGHSH and LQKENI. The sample taken for sequencing was blood. The sequence was obtained from a woman under 30 with Graves' hyperthyroidism. The V and J genes are TRBV18 and TRBJ2-3; no firm D call. The CDR3 DNA reads as TGTGCCAGCTCACCATGGCAGCCAGATACGCAGTATTTT. As protein: CASSPWQPDTQYF.